The 21 T cell receptor beta chains in this list originate from one sample, sequenced in a study of T cells in Graves' hyperthyroidism and ophthalmopathy. Researchers took RNA transcripts and amplified the TCR beta CDR3 regions from them. TCR CDR3 regions were first amplified by RT-PCR with HTBI primers. TCRdb re-called the multiplex PCR reads through MiXCR, storing one row per CDR3 protein. This sample has approximately 400,000 distinct CDR3 sequences, with about 15% found just once. The source material was blood. These receptors were obtained from a woman in her 30s with Graves' hyperthyroidism.

This clonotype was counted between two and nine times. The rearrangement links TRBV20-1 to TRBJ2-1; 11 nucleotides align to TRBD2. The CDR3 consists of 17 residues. Per the germline V gene, CDR1 is DFQATT and CDR2 is SNEGSKA (reference sequence). After removal of 5 bases from V and 6 bases from J, the junction contained 15 bases not matched to a gene. CDR3: CSAAGTSGLPGANEQFF. The CDR3 DNA sequence: TGCAGTGCTGCCGGGACTAGCGGCCTCCCCGGGGCCAATGAGCAGTTCTTC.

The chain uses TRBV4-2 and TRBJ2-1; possibly TRBD2 for D (6 bases). CDR1 and CDR2 (germline): LGHNA, YNFKEQ. The CDR3 is 17 residues long. V shed 0 bases and J shed 7 bases, with 19 bases lying between them. The CDR3: CASSQESGGGAGNEQFF. The DNA for the CDR3 is TGTGCCAGCAGCCAAGAATCGGGCGGAGGGGCGGGGAATGAGCAGTTCTTC.

This chain links TRBV28 with TRBJ1-5, with D hard to call. This CDR3 has 11 amino acids. Germline V gene sequence: CDR1 MDHEN, CDR2 SYDVKM. V lost 4 bases and J lost 12, with 10 bases in between. The CDR3 spells CASSSGGIQHF. The CDR3 DNA reads as TGTGCCAGCAGTTCCGGAGGAATCCAGCATTTT. The full variable domain, rest sourced from reference TRBV28 and TRBJ1-5, is DVKVTQSSRYLVKRTGEKVFLECVQDMDHENMFWYRQDPGLGLRLIYFSYDVKMKEKGDIPEGYSVSREKKERFSLILESASTNQTSMYLCASSSGGIQHFGDGTRLSIL.

This clonotype came up a few times. This chain uses TRBV12-3 or TRBV12-4 with TRBJ1-5; TRBD1 is a possible D gene (5 bases). The CDR3 has 14 amino acids. With 0 bases removed from V and 5 bases from J, the gap between germline ends came to 8 bases. Here the CDR3 reads CASSLASGYQPQHF. The CDR3 DNA follows: TGTGCCAGCAGTTTAGCTTCAGGGTATCAGCCCCAGCATTTT.

This chain connects TRBV24-1 to TRBJ1-5, with 9 bases fitting TRBD1. Germline V gene data show CDR1 as KGHDR and CDR2 as SFDVKD. The CDR3 totals 13 residues. J lost 4 bases, V lost 9 bases, and 3 bases had no gene match. In DNA form, the CDR3 reads TGTGCCACCGCCGGGACAGGGAATCAGCCCCAGCATTTT. Translated: CATAGTGNQPQHF.

This chain uses TRBV14 with TRBJ1-4, with 9 bases aligning to TRBD1. The CDR3 spans 15 residues. CDR1 is SGHDN, CDR2 FVKESK, per germline. After removal of 4 bases from V and 6 bases from J, the junction contained 6 bases not matched to a gene. The CDR3 coding sequence is TGTGCCAGCAGCCGGCAACAGGGGGCCTATGAAAAACTGTTTTTT. As protein: CASSRQQGAYEKLFF.

This clonotype appeared many times. The chain recombines TRBV3-1 with TRBJ1-4; 7 bases are a match to TRBD1. Per the germline V gene, CDR1 is LGHDT and CDR2 is YNNKEL (reference sequence). The ends lost 5 bases at V and 7 bases at J; junction bases unmatched: 7. The CDR3 length is 14 residues. In nucleotides, the CDR3 is TGTGCCAGCAGCGTGGGACAGATCAGTGAAAAACTGTTTTTT. This sequence encodes CASSVGQISEKLFF.

This clonotype came up many times. J is TRBJ2-7 and V is TRBV28; D is uncertain. Germline V gene data show CDR1 as MDHEN and CDR2 as SYDVKM. The V end was cut by 2 bases, the J end by 0 bases, with 8 bases between. The CDR3 is 14 residues long. Here the CDR3 DNA reads TGTGCCAGCAGTTTACTGTCAGTCTCCTACGAGCAGTACTTC. Amino acids: CASSLLSVSYEQYF.

This sequence joins TRBV5-1 and TRBJ2-2; D might be TRBD1 or TRBD2, each matching 5 bases. V was shortened by 0 bases and J by 6 bases, with 12 bases between the two germline ends. CDR1 and CDR2 from the germline V gene are SGHRS and YFSETQ. This CDR3 has 15 amino acids. CDR3 protein: CASSLDWGNAGELFF. DNA for the CDR3: TGCGCCAGCAGCTTGGACTGGGGGAATGCCGGGGAGCTGTTTTTT.

This clonotype was counted many times. The chain carries TRBV5-5 and TRBJ2-1; 11 bases are shared with TRBD2. CDR3 size: 18 residues. V lost 4 bases and J lost 5; bases outside the gene matches: 14. Germline CDR1 reads SGHKS; CDR2 reads YYEKEE (reference sequence). The CDR3 region is CASSRRGTTSGMDNEQFF. The CDR3 DNA sequence: TGTGCCAGCAGCCGGCGAGGGACGACTAGCGGGATGGACAATGAGCAGTTCTTC.

Comments on this clonotype: This may be a read error: a much more frequent sequence differs by one nucleotide. The chain joins TRBV30 to TRBJ2-2; 8 positions agree with TRBD2. Germline assignment: CDR1 GTSNPN and CDR2 SVGIG (reference sequence). CDR3 length: 15 residues. The CDR3 here is CAWSVLAGGVGELLF. CDR3 bases: TGTGCCTGGAGTGTACTGGCGGGAGGCGTCGGGGAGCTGCTTTTT. Drawing the rest from reference TRBV30 and TRBJ2-2, the complete variable domain is SQTIHQWPATLVQPVGSPLSLECTVEGTSNPNLYWYRQAAGRGLQLLFYSVGIGQISSEVPQNLSASRPQDRQFILSSKKLLLSDSGFYLCAWSVLAGGVGELLFGEGSRLTVL.

V and J are TRBV7-2 and TRBJ1-1; 7 positions agree with TRBD1. J gave up 3 bases and V 7 bases, and 5 bases lay outside the gene matches. CDR1 SGHTA and CDR2 FQGNSA come from the germline V gene. This CDR3 contains 13 residues. This CDR3 is CASKSGGDTEAFF. CDR3 DNA: TGTGCCAGCAAATCAGGGGGGGACACTGAAGCTTTCTTT.

The chain couples TRBV15 to TRBJ2-5; TRBD1 is a possible D gene (5 bases). V dropped 0 bases and J dropped 5 bases, with 7 bases sitting between them. In germline, CDR1 is LNHNV, CDR2 YYDKDF (reference sequence). This CDR3 contains 13 residues. For the CDR3, the DNA is TGTGCCACCAGCAGAGATAAGGGGGAGACCCAGTACTTC. This codes for CATSRDKGETQYF.

This clonotype was seen at least ten times. The DNA of the CDR3 is TGTGCCAGCAGCCATGCCGGGGGAGGTGACATTCAGTACTTC. Its protein product is CASSHAGGGDIQYF. The chain couples TRBV3-1 to TRBJ2-4; a weak D match, TRBD2 (6 bases). The CDR3 is made up of 14 amino acids. V lost 3 bases and J lost 8, with 14 bases in between. CDR1 and CDR2 (germline): LGHDT, YNNKEL (reference sequence).

This clonotype has more than one count but fewer than ten. The gene calls are TRBV20-1 and TRBJ2-1; 16 nucleotides align to TRBD2. J lost 0 bases, V lost 0 bases, and 5 bases had no gene match. The length of the CDR3 is 19 residues. Germline CDR1 DFQATT, CDR2 SNEGSKA (reference sequence). CDR3 in amino acids: CSAREPGLAGGPSYNEQFF. The DNA of the CDR3 is TGCAGTGCTAGAGAGCCGGGACTAGCGGGAGGGCCCTCCTACAATGAGCAGTTCTTC.

A single count supports this clonotype. V gene TRBV12-3 or TRBV12-4 combines with J gene TRBJ2-1; TRBD2 matches at 11 bases. The V segment lost 6 bases and the J segment 5 bases; nucleotides outside the gene matches: 6. This CDR3 is built from 15 residues. This CDR3 reads CASSGQGLADNEQFF. Here the CDR3 DNA reads TGTGCCAGCAGCGGCCAGGGACTAGCGGACAATGAGCAGTTCTTC.

This clonotype occurred many times. The V and J genes are TRBV7-8 and TRBJ2-3; 10 nucleotides match TRBD1. CDR1 is SGHVS, CDR2 FQNEAQ, per germline. This CDR3 is built from 17 residues. V gave up 1 base and J gave up 6 bases; unmatched junction bases: 10. The chain's CDR3 is CASSLVGTGEYLDTQYF. As DNA, the CDR3 is TGTGCCAGCAGCTTAGTGGGGACAGGGGAGTACTTGGATACGCAGTATTTT.

The chain uses TRBV19 and TRBJ2-4; D gene unclear. Germline values: CDR1 LNHDA, CDR2 SQIVND (reference sequence). Trimming pared 3 bases from V and 6 bases from J, leaving 9 bases between. The CDR3 has 13 amino acids. The CDR3 nucleotides are TGTGCCAGTAGTATTGGGAAAACAAACATTCAGTACTTC. Its protein is CASSIGKTNIQYF.

This clonotype was observed at least ten times. The chain uses TRBV9 and TRBJ2-1, with D possibly TRBD2 on 6 matching bases. The CDR3 contains 15 residues. CDR1 is SGDLS and CDR2 is YYNGEE in the germline V gene. V lost 0 bases and J 8 bases, leaving 15 bases between the germline ends. CDR3 sequence (DNA): TGTGCCAGCAGCGTAGGGTGGAGGGGATCGGATGAGCAGTTCTTC. This codes for CASSVGWRGSDEQFF.

This clonotype came up a few times. The gene calls are TRBV6-1 and TRBJ1-5; TRBD1 matches at 9 bases. Germline loops: CDR1 MNHNS, CDR2 SASEGT. V trimming: 0 bases; J trimming: 7 bases; junction bases outside the gene matches: 4. The CDR3 covers 15 residues. This CDR3 reads CASSEAWDRAQPQHF. CDR3 nucleotide sequence: TGTGCCAGCAGTGAAGCCTGGGACAGGGCCCAGCCCCAGCATTTT.

This clonotype was seen many times. The V and J genes are TRBV2 and TRBJ2-2, with D tentatively TRBD2 (6 bases). The V and J ends lost 8 bases and 5 bases respectively, with 15 bases between them. This CDR3 is built from 14 residues. In germline, CDR1 is SNHLY, CDR2 FYNNEI. The CDR3 region has the DNA TGTGCCAGCGAGCGTGGAGGGGAAACCGGGGAGCTGTTTTTT. Encoded protein: CASERGGETGELFF.